This T cell receptor beta chain stems from a study of blood T cell repertoires in COVID-19. Study-level background: The United States, Italy and Spain provided the acute and convalescent COVID-19 samples.

Profiling relied on immunoSEQ multiplex PCR, and the TCRdb table lists in-frame clones only, not all of them. This sample yields 65,000 to 80,000 clones, of which about 90% are seen a single time; under 6% belongs to the top ten. Germline V gives CDR1 MNHEY, CDR2 SMNVEV (reference sequence). V was pared by 4 bases and J by 0 bases, with 15 bases between. The CDR3 is 16 amino acids. The chain recombines TRBV27 with TRBJ1-1; D ambiguous. The sequence derives from a human donor in a cohort sampled during active COVID-19. The sample consisted of peripheral blood. CDR3 in amino acids: CASSSPGGSVNTEAFF. The CDR3 nucleotides are TGTGCCAGCAGTTCCCCCGGAGGCAGTGTGAACACTGAAGCTTTCTTT.